The sequence of this T cell receptor beta chain was determined in a study of T cell repertoires in cytomegalovirus infection. Study details: CMV infection and matching HLA type were both indicated by public TCR beta signatures. Study-wide points: Summed frequency of public TCR beta families distinguished CMV carriers with the relevant HLA. Predominance within the ex vivo response was attributable to HLA-C-restricted CMV-specific TCR beta clonotypes.

The germline V and J ends were trimmed by 10 bases and 0 bases, with 16 bases remaining between them. Looked up from germline, CDR1 is MNHNS and CDR2 is SASEGT. This CDR3 comprises 16 residues. About this clonotype itself: Its antigen is currently unknown.

TCRdb reprocessed the reads via MiXCR and lists one record per CDR3 protein. The sample has 160,000 or so distinct CDR3 sequences, around 22% seen once. Sample: PBMCs. The origin of this receptor is a human donor in good health (CMV status not recorded). Some clones in this sample may be carry-over from other donors' samples. The gene calls are TRBV6-1 and TRBJ2-6; D ambiguous. Here the CDR3 DNA reads TGTGCCACCCTTAGTATGGGCGACTCTGGGGCCAACGTCCTGACTTTC. This encodes CATLSMGDSGANVLTF.